These T cell receptor beta chains were read from a single sample in a study of early T cells in non-severe SARS-CoV-2 infection. Via MiXCR, TCRdb re-called the 5' RACE reads, giving one row per CDR3 protein. The sample has around 34,000 distinct CDR3 sequences; roughly 5% are singletons. Sequences were obtained from whole blood. Receptors originate from an adult who was a healthcare worker with PCR-confirmed SARS-CoV-2 infection or an uninfected control (not recorded which). The conserved cysteine and the conserved F or W are not part of the CDR3 here. The D gene is left open where the match is weak. Not all rows give a size; the values are once, few, many and, for expanded clones, a class.

CDR3 length,V gene,clone size,D gene,CDR3 protein
11,TRBV29-1,many,TRBD2,SGSGGATYEQY
14,TRBV5-4,NA,NA,ASSLSPSATNEKLF
13,TRBV9,many,NA,ASSVGGSYTGELF
14,TRBV20-1,many,TRBD2,SARGRRGGSYNEQF
15,TRBV19,NA,NA,ASSIDFGNRPRSEQY
16,TRBV20-1,many,NA,SAREGGGGFVANEKLF
12,TRBV20-1,many,NA,SAPPITSTDTQY
13,TRBV7-9,NA,NA,ASSGLSAVPETQY
14,TRBV3-1,many,TRBD2,ASSKGTSGGYNEQF
11,TRBV29-1,few,NA,SVAGEGNQPQH
10,TRBV6-2/TRBV6-3,NA,NA,ASTHTVRTQY
11,TRBV12-3/TRBV12-4,few,NA,ASSLGRGNTIY
12,TRBV18,NA,NA,ASSPDGAGNTIY
13,TRBV30,many,TRBD2,AWSEGLAGTTEQF
12,TRBV10-3,many,NA,AIKREGDNQPQH
14,TRBV18,many,TRBD1,ASSPRDRGLNYGYT
12,TRBV14,many,NA,ASSQSGQGETQY
12,TRBV6-1,many,NA,ASSGEGPNTEAF
12,TRBV7-2,few,NA,ASSPNLVNTEAF
12,TRBV3-1,many,NA,ASSRGSSYNEQF
13,TRBV4-1,many,NA,ASSRMGGNTGELF
10,TRBV11-2,few,NA,ASSPGQYGYT
13,TRBV20-1,many,TRBD2,SAGDASGARDTQY
11,TRBV27,NA,TRBD2,ASGTSGGYEQF
11,TRBV14,many,NA,ASRLASNYGYT
13,TRBV7-7,many,NA,ASSLALEGTNEQF
12,TRBV3-1,many,TRBD2,ASRSGGSYNEQF
13,TRBV6-2/TRBV6-3,few,NA,ASNFRAEVTNTQY
13,TRBV6-6,many,TRBD1,ASSEDRGDGNTIY
12,TRBV4-1,many,NA,ASSQGPGINEQF
12,TRBV13,few,TRBD1,VSSPRQGTGELF
11,TRBV29-1,few,NA,SVWKGQGYEQY
12,TRBV5-4,many,TRBD1,ASSLEGQRIEQY
11,TRBV11-1,many,NA,ASRTEIRAPLH
13,TRBV18,NA,NA,ASSLPGAGTNEQF
11,TRBV12-3/TRBV12-4,many,NA,ASCRRGKAEAF
13,TRBV12-3/TRBV12-4,medium-sized,TRBD2,ASSPTGGHTDTQY
12,TRBV7-3,many,TRBD1,ASSSDRVEDTQY
12,TRBV12-3/TRBV12-4,many,NA,ASRPNLQGHEQY
12,TRBV2,many,NA,ASSERPNSDEQF
10,TRBV7-6,many,NA,ASSPLHNEQF
12,TRBV5-1,many,TRBD2,ASSFASGEETQY
12,TRBV5-1,many,NA,ASIIIPGAETQY
11,TRBV30,few,NA,AWRGSGTDTQY
13,TRBV5-5,many,NA,ASSLEQDGFHGYT
11,TRBV12-3/TRBV12-4,NA,NA,ANKGGNTGELF
14,TRBV7-9,many,NA,ASSRGWSHLYNEQF
13,TRBV19,many,TRBD1,ASSMTGGVADEQF
12,TRBV5-6,many,NA,ASSDRRSLYGYT
17,TRBV6-6,few,TRBD1,ASSYTPGQGWVVNTEAF
12,TRBV5-1,many,NA,ASSLTASGNTIY
12,TRBV4-1,few,NA,ASSHPGQYNEQF
12,TRBV10-3,NA,TRBD1,AISAGQGRGGYT
12,TRBV11-2,many,NA,ASRPESLNTEAF
11,TRBV7-9,many,NA,ASNEGSGNTIY